This passage covers 31 T cell receptor beta chains from one sample sequenced in a study of blood T cell repertoires in COVID-19 (dated by TCRdb to 2019 to 2021). Library preparation employed the immunoSEQ multiplex PCR assay. Here the immuneACCESS table is served through TCRdb, limited to in-frame sequences with V and J called. Missing clones are a known gap in these copies; in checked studies unresolved V genes cover under half, and the rest lacks a known reason. For this sample there are about 76,000 clones; roughly 80% appear just once. Jointly, the top ten make up 15% to 20% of the sample. The sample comprised peripheral blood. All receptors derive from a woman aged 60-75 years with acute or convalescent COVID-19.

The chain has TRBV2 and TRBJ2-3; possibly TRBD1 for D (5 bases). The length of the CDR3 is 13 residues. Per the germline V gene, CDR1 is SNHLY and CDR2 is FYNNEI. Trimming cost V 5 bases and J 8 bases, with 14 bases left between them. Here the CDR3 DNA reads TGTGCCAGCAGTCCTCAGGGTCCGACTACGCAGTATTTT. Its translation is CASSPQGPTTQYF. The variable domain in full, with the rest retrieved from reference TRBV2 and TRBJ2-3, is EPEVTQTPSHQVTQMGQEVILRCVPISNHLYFYWYRQILGQKVEFLVSFYNNEISEKSEIFDDQFSVERPDGSNFTLKIRSTKLEDSAMYFCASSPQGPTTQYFGPGTRLTVL.

The chain employs TRBV5-5 and TRBJ1-5; D gene ambiguous. V was shortened by 0 bases and J by 5 bases, with 6 bases between the two germline ends. The germline V gene has CDR1 SGHKS and CDR2 YYEKEE (reference sequence). The CDR3 consists of 13 residues. The CDR3 reads CASSLAPYQPQHF. Written as DNA, the CDR3 is TGTGCCAGCAGCTTGGCTCCTTATCAGCCCCAGCATTTT.

The chain recombines TRBV19 with TRBJ2-6, with D maybe TRBD1 (7 bases). The V gene's germline CDR1 is LNHDA and CDR2 SQIVND (reference sequence). Trimming left V 6 bases short and J 0 bases short, with 18 bases between. The CDR3 consists of 18 residues. Here the CDR3 DNA reads TGTGCCAGTAGCGGCCGGGGGACAGAAATCTCTGGGGCCAACGTCCTGACTTTC. It codes for CASSGRGTEISGANVLTF.

This clone has a single count. The chain joins TRBV28 to TRBJ1-5; TRBD1 matches at 10 bases. V gave up 5 bases and J gave up 6 bases; unmatched junction bases: 4. The length of the CDR3 is 14 residues. Germline V CDR1 and CDR2: MDHEN, SYDVKM. The CDR3 here is CASSKDRGVQPQHF. CDR3 coding DNA: TGTGCCAGCAGTAAGGACAGGGGGGTTCAGCCCCAGCATTTT.

The V and J genes are TRBV19 and TRBJ1-4; the D gene is possibly TRBD1 (5 bases). Trimming left V 4 bases short and J 8 bases short, with 11 bases between. Germline values: CDR1 LNHDA, CDR2 SQIVND (reference sequence). This CDR3 region has 13 residues. CDR3 coding DNA: TGTGCCAGTAGTACAACAGGTCAGGAAAAACTGTTTTTT. The encoded protein is CASSTTGQEKLFF.

A few counts support this clone. The chain combines TRBV6-2 or TRBV6-3 with TRBJ1-6; 9 nucleotides match TRBD1. Germline lookup yields CDR1 MNHEY and CDR2 SVGEGT. The CDR3 covers 17 residues. With V trimmed by 2 bases and J by 9 bases, 11 bases remained unmatched. The DNA of the CDR3 is TGTGCCAGCAGTTACAAGGAGCCGGGACAGGGTGGTTCACCCCTCCACTTT. Its translation is CASSYKEPGQGGSPLHF.

The chain recombines TRBV6-6 with TRBJ1-2; 9 bases line up with TRBD1. CDR3 length equals 14 residues. Per germline, CDR1 MNHNY and CDR2 SVGAGI (reference sequence). Losses at the gene ends were 2 bases for V and 2 bases for J; bases not matched to a gene: 0. This chain's CDR3 is CASSYGTGNYGYTF. Here the CDR3 DNA reads TGTGCCAGCAGTTACGGGACAGGGAACTATGGCTACACCTTC.

The chain couples TRBV6-9 to TRBJ1-1, with D unclear. The CDR3 loop spans 10 amino acids. Trimming took off 4 bases at V and 6 bases at J, with 3 bases between the two ends. Germline CDR1 is MNHGY and CDR2 is SVAAGI. Written as DNA, the CDR3 is TGTGCCAGCAGTTTATCTGAAGCTTTCTTT. It yields the protein CASSLSEAFF.

This clone was seen once. This chain connects TRBV28 to TRBJ2-5; D may be TRBD2 (6 bases). Per the germline V gene, CDR1 is MDHEN and CDR2 is SYDVKM. The CDR3 length is 15 residues. V dropped 7 bases and J dropped 5 bases, with 20 bases sitting between them. The CDR3 sequence: CASMSAEGISETQYF. CDR3 DNA sequence: TGTGCCAGCATGAGTGCGGAGGGAATCTCTGAGACCCAGTACTTC.

This chain uses TRBV10-3 with TRBJ1-4; 8 bases map to TRBD1. J lost 8 bases, V lost 10 bases, and 9 bases had no gene match. Germline CDR1 reads ENHRY; CDR2 reads SYGVKD. The CDR3 runs to 13 residues. CDR3 DNA sequence: TGTGCCAGCAAACAGGGGGTAGAGGAAAAACTGTTTTTT. This translates into CASKQGVEEKLFF.

The CDR3 loop reads CASSLRDSLNTEAFF. Written as DNA, the CDR3 is TGTGCCAGCAGTTTGAGGGACAGCCTGAACACTGAAGCTTTCTTT. The chain couples TRBV6-6 to TRBJ1-1; 7 nucleotides agree with TRBD1. Germline V gene data show CDR1 as MNHNY and CDR2 as SVGAGI (reference sequence). V dropped 4 bases and J dropped 0; count of bases not matched to a gene: 5. This CDR3 has 15 residues.

In the case of this clone: The junction does not match germline at one end; this may be a read error. The rearrangement uses TRBV7-7 and TRBJ2-3, with 8 bases matching TRBD2. The V gene's germline CDR1 is SSHAT and CDR2 FNYEAQ (reference sequence). This CDR3 contains 15 residues. The CDR3 here is CASSSSGGLADTQYF. The CDR3, as DNA: TGTGCTAGCAGCTCCTCGGGGGGGCTCGCAGATACGCAGTATTTT. Filled out from reference TRBV7-7 and TRBJ2-3, the complete variable domain reads GAGVSQSPRYKVTKRGQDVTLRCDPISSHATLYWYQQALGQGPEFLTYFNYEAQPDKSGLPSDRFSAERPEGSISTLTIQRTEQRDSAMYRCASSSSGGLADTQYFGPGTRLTVL.

This sequence joins TRBV7-2 and TRBJ1-1, with 8 bases identical to TRBD1. The CDR3 runs 16 residues. Looked up from germline, CDR1 is SGHTA and CDR2 is FQGNSA. The ends lost 5 bases at V and 1 base at J; junction bases unmatched: 9. CDR3 nucleotides: TGTGCCAGCAGCCGCGGTGGGGACAGGAGGAACACTGAAGCTTTCTTT. This translates into CASSRGGDRRNTEAFF. Full variable domain (rest looked up from reference TRBV7-2 and TRBJ1-1): GAGVSQSPSNKVTEKGKDVELRCDPISGHTALYWYRQSLGQGLEFLIYFQGNSAPDKSGLPSDRFSAERTGGSVSTLTIQRTQQEDSAVYLCASSRGGDRRNTEAFFGQGTRLTVV.

This clone was counted a single time. The chain links TRBV7-2 to TRBJ2-3; 7 positions match TRBD1. The CDR3 is 16 residues long. Germline V gene data show CDR1 as SGHTA and CDR2 as FQGNSA. The V gene end was trimmed by 0 bases and the J gene end by 2 bases; junction bases not matched to a gene: 5. CDR3 loop: CASSLAQGGPTDTQYF. The CDR3 bases are TGTGCCAGCAGCTTAGCGCAAGGGGGCCCCACAGATACGCAGTATTTT. Together with reference TRBV7-2 and TRBJ2-3, the CDR3 gives the full variable domain: GAGVSQSPSNKVTEKGKDVELRCDPISGHTALYWYRQSLGQGLEFLIYFQGNSAPDKSGLPSDRFSAERTGGSVSTLTIQRTQQEDSAVYLCASSLAQGGPTDTQYFGPGTRLTVL.

In its sample, this clone was seen a few times. The genes are TRBV11-3 and TRBJ2-1; 9 bases agree with TRBD1. Germline-derived CDR1 and CDR2 are SGHNT and YENEEA. The CDR3 sequence is 15 residues long. V was pared by 3 bases and J by 7 bases, with 7 bases of the junction left unmatched. The CDR3 bases are TGTGCCAGCAGCTTCGGGGGACAGGGTAATAATGAGCAGTTCTTC. Amino acids: CASSFGGQGNNEQFF.

The V call is TRBV2, the J call TRBJ2-2; 8 bases are shared with TRBD1. CDR1 and CDR2 (germline): SNHLY, FYNNEI. The CDR3 is 13 residues long. Germline trimming cut 7 bases from V and 5 bases from J; bases unmatched to any gene: 3. The CDR3 sequence is CASKTGVTGELFF. The CDR3 coding sequence is TGTGCCAGCAAGACAGGGGTTACCGGGGAGCTGTTTTTT.

The chain links TRBV6-1 to TRBJ1-2; D possibly corresponds to TRBD1 (5 bases). Germline CDR1 reads MNHNS; CDR2 reads SASEGT. Trimming removed 2 bases at V and 8 bases at J, with 15 bases between. CDR3 length equals 14 residues. The CDR3 DNA is TGTGCCAGCAGTGAACGCGCAGGGCTTGGAGGCTACACCTTC. Translation gives CASSERAGLGGYTF.

The rearrangement uses TRBV7-2 and TRBJ1-1; D is perhaps TRBD1 (6 bases). Germline CDR1 reads SGHTA; CDR2 reads FQGNSA. The CDR3 contains 14 residues. Trimming took off 6 bases at V and 4 bases at J, with 15 bases between the two ends. The CDR3 spells CASSFIIGGTEAFF. In nucleotides, the CDR3 is TGTGCCAGCAGTTTTATTATAGGGGGCACTGAAGCTTTCTTT. Supplemented by reference TRBV7-2 and TRBJ1-1, the full variable domain reads GAGVSQSPSNKVTEKGKDVELRCDPISGHTALYWYRQSLGQGLEFLIYFQGNSAPDKSGLPSDRFSAERTGGSVSTLTIQRTQQEDSAVYLCASSFIIGGTEAFFGQGTRLTVV.

This clone was observed a handful of times. This sequence joins TRBV7-2 and TRBJ1-1; D perhaps matches TRBD1 (6 bases). This CDR3 comprises 14 residues. Germline V gene sequence: CDR1 SGHTA, CDR2 FQGNSA. V lost 1 base and J lost 5, with 11 bases in between. DNA for the CDR3: TGTGCCAGCAGCTTAGGTTTTACAGGGACTGAAGCTTTCTTT. Its protein product is CASSLGFTGTEAFF.

V usage is TRBV6-5 and J usage is TRBJ1-1; D call uncertain. Germline V CDR1 and CDR2: MNHEY, SVGAGI. Trimming removed 8 bases from V and 7 bases from J, with 17 bases in between. This CDR3 region has 13 residues. CDR3 in DNA: TGTGCCAGCCATCTGCGGGGAGGGAGTGAAGCTTTCTTT. Encoded protein: CASHLRGGSEAFF.

The DNA for the CDR3 is TGCAGCGTTGATGAACTTGTAGGCCAGAGAGGTGGAAACACCATATATTTT. Protein sequence: CSVDELVGQRGGNTIYF. J is TRBJ1-3 and V is TRBV29-1; D gene unclear. CDR3 length: 17 amino acids. The germline V gene has CDR1 SQVTM and CDR2 ANQGSEA. Between the trimmed V and J ends, which lost 3 bases and 3 bases, there was a span of 21 bases.

V gene TRBV7-9 combines with J gene TRBJ2-3; 9 bases are a match to TRBD1. CDR3 length: 16 amino acids. CDR1 and CDR2 from the germline V gene are SEHNR and FQNEAQ (reference sequence). J lost 5 bases, V lost 4 bases, and 10 bases had no gene match. CDR3 protein: CASSSDRGSKRDTQYF. The DNA for the CDR3 is TGTGCCAGCAGCTCCGACAGGGGGTCAAAAAGAGATACGCAGTATTTT.

This CDR3 is CASSVRGGRAVSGNTIYF. The CDR3 DNA reads as TGTGCCAGCAGCGTGCGAGGGGGCAGGGCCGTGTCTGGAAACACCATATATTTT. This chain uses TRBV9 with TRBJ1-3; TRBD1 agrees at 7 bases. This CDR3 contains 18 residues. J was trimmed by 1 base and V by 2 bases; bases with no gene match: 12. The germline V gene encodes CDR1 SGDLS and CDR2 YYNGEE.

This clone was recorded a few times. The J gene is TRBJ1-3, the V gene TRBV28; maybe TRBD1 (5 bases). V lost 4 bases and J 3 bases, leaving 16 bases between the germline ends. This CDR3 region has 16 residues. Germline V gives CDR1 MDHEN, CDR2 SYDVKM. The CDR3 region is CASSSRPKGFGNTIYF. The CDR3, as DNA: TGTGCCAGCAGTTCTCGCCCTAAGGGGTTTGGAAACACCATATATTTT.

The chain joins TRBV11-1 to TRBJ1-1; D not certain. The germline CDR1 and CDR2 sequences are SGHAT and FQDESV (reference sequence). V lost 2 bases, J lost 1 base, and 8 bases lay in between. There are 14 residues in the CDR3. In DNA form, the CDR3 reads TGTGCCAGCAGCTTAAACACACCGAACACTGAAGCTTTCTTT. Its translation: CASSLNTPNTEAFF.

This chain links TRBV5-5 with TRBJ1-4; 9 nucleotides agree with TRBD1. From germline, CDR1 is SGHKS and CDR2 YYEKEE (reference sequence). The CDR3 is 17 residues long. With 4 bases clipped from V and 7 bases from J, the junction kept 14 bases outside the gene matches. In DNA, the CDR3 is TGTGCCAGCAGCCCCGCCGGGACAGGGAGCTACTCTGAAAAACTGTTTTTT. This gives the protein CASSPAGTGSYSEKLFF.

CDR3 in DNA: TGCAGCGGCAGGGGGCTTAACACCGGGGAGCTGTTTTTT. This translates into CSGRGLNTGELFF. V gene TRBV29-1 combines with J gene TRBJ2-2, with TRBD1 matching 8 bases. Looked up from germline, CDR1 is SQVTM and CDR2 is ANQGSEA. The CDR3 sequence is 13 residues long. The V segment lost 7 bases and the J segment 2 bases; nucleotides outside the gene matches: 3.

In this sample, this clone turned up a few times. V gene TRBV24-1 combines with J gene TRBJ1-1; no clear D gene. Germline-derived CDR1 and CDR2 are KGHDR and SFDVKD. The CDR3 runs 17 residues. The V and J ends lost 9 bases and 5 bases respectively, with 27 bases between them. The chain's CDR3 is CATSVSLGRVSRTEAFF. The CDR3 DNA is TGTGCCACCTCCGTCTCGTTAGGGCGGGTCTCGAGGACTGAAGCTTTCTTT.

This rearrangement joins TRBV5-4 to TRBJ2-5; 11 bases are shared with TRBD2. This CDR3 comprises 15 residues. Germline trimming cut 0 bases from V and 9 bases from J; bases unmatched to any gene: 7. Germline V gene lookup returns CDR1 SGHNT and CDR2 YYREEE (reference sequence). CDR3 nucleotides: TGTGCCAGCAGCTTGGAAGCTAGCGGGGGGAACGCCCAGTACTTC. Its translation: CASSLEASGGNAQYF.

J is TRBJ2-3 and V is TRBV20-1; maybe TRBD1 (6 bases). V lost 3 bases and J lost 0, with 10 bases in between. Germline CDR1 and CDR2: DFQATT and SNEGSKA (reference sequence). There are 14 residues in the CDR3. The CDR3 region is CSASKGGSTDTQYF. For the CDR3, the DNA is TGCAGTGCTAGTAAAGGGGGTAGCACAGATACGCAGTATTTT.

V usage is TRBV6-6 and J usage is TRBJ2-6, with D maybe TRBD2 (5 bases). Germline CDR1 and CDR2: MNHNY and SVGAGI (reference sequence). Trimming left V 0 bases short and J 0 bases short, with 6 bases between. CDR3 size: 16 residues. CDR3 region: CASSYSGSSGANVLTF. CDR3 bases: TGTGCCAGCAGTTACTCGGGGAGCTCTGGGGCCAACGTCCTGACTTTC.